Below, 20 T cell receptor beta chains from the same sample are listed, as sequenced in a study of T-cell reconstitution after alpha-beta-depleted transplantation in children. Construction of the TCRbeta library involved unique molecular identifiers. Via MiXCR, TCRdb re-called the PCR reads, giving one row per CDR3 protein. This table has roughly 30,000 distinct CDR3 sequences, under 7.5% appearing once. These receptors' antigens are unknown. Findings and limits, study-wide: The study reportedly traced alpha-beta T cells about two months after transplant to several hundred expanded graft clones.

The sample in question was peripheral blood, obtained 60 days after TCRalphabeta/CD19-depleted stem cell transplant. The origin of the receptors is a child younger than two who had a stem cell transplant for acute myeloid leukemia, so the T cells may come from the graft donor.

Ten or more counts support this clonotype. This chain uses TRBV20-1 with TRBJ1-4; the D is unclear. CDR1 is DFQATT, CDR2 SNEGSKA, per germline (reference sequence). The CDR3 totals 12 residues. Trimming took off 0 bases at V and 8 bases at J, with 7 bases between the two ends. The CDR3 protein is CSAREGREKLFF. Written as DNA, the CDR3 is TGCAGTGCTAGAGAAGGGAGGGAAAAACTGTTTTTT.

This clonotype showed up many times. The chain carries TRBV7-2 and TRBJ2-2; D not resolved. Germline assignment: CDR1 SGHTA and CDR2 FQGNSA. CDR3 size: 13 residues. Trimming cost V 5 bases and J 0 bases, with 4 bases left between them. The CDR3 DNA is TGTGCCAGCAGCCCCTCGAACACCGGGGAGCTGTTTTTT. It specifies CASSPSNTGELFF.

This chain uses TRBV5-1 with TRBJ2-1, with TRBD2 identical over 13 bases. The CDR3 totals 14 residues. The V segment lost 8 bases and the J segment 6 bases; nucleotides outside the gene matches: 5. Germline V gene lookup returns CDR1 SGHRS and CDR2 YFSETQ. CDR3 nucleotide sequence: TGCGCCAGTTCCGGACTAGCGGGAGTCAATGAGCAGTTCTTC. This gives the protein CASSGLAGVNEQFF.

This clonotype was observed many times. The chain carries TRBV7-9 and TRBJ2-3; 9 bases are shared with TRBD1. V trimming: 4 bases; J trimming: 3 bases; junction bases outside the gene matches: 2. The CDR3 consists of 14 residues. The germline V gene has CDR1 SEHNR and CDR2 FQNEAQ (reference sequence). This CDR3 is CASSSGTGTDTQYF. CDR3 DNA: TGTGCCAGCAGCTCCGGGACAGGGACAGATACGCAGTATTTT. Complete variable domain (other parts from reference TRBV7-9 and TRBJ2-3): DTGVSQNPRHKITKRGQNVTFRCDPISEHNRLYWYRQTLGQGPEFLTYFQNEAQLEKSRLLSDRFSAERPKGSFSTLEIQRTEQGDSAMYLCASSSGTGTDTQYFGPGTRLTVL.

The sample holds a few counts of this clonotype. This chain uses TRBV29-1 with TRBJ1-3; D is perhaps TRBD1 (5 bases). The V end was cut by 7 bases, the J end by 3 bases, with 7 bases between. Germline loops: CDR1 SQVTM, CDR2 ANQGSEA. This CDR3 is built from 11 residues. The CDR3 here is CSGGIGNTIYF. The CDR3 bases are TGCAGCGGGGGGATTGGAAACACCATATATTTT. Based on the CDR3 plus reference TRBV29-1 and TRBJ1-3, the full variable domain is SAVISQKPSRDICQRGTSLTIQCQVDSQVTMMFWYRQQPGQSLTLIATANQGSEATYESGFVIDKFPISRPNLTFSTLTVSNMSPEDSSIYLCSGGIGNTIYFGEGSWLTVV.

This clonotype was counted many times. J is TRBJ1-4 and V is TRBV15; no definite D call. V was shortened by 0 bases and J by 7 bases, with 12 bases between the two germline ends. Germline V CDR1 and CDR2: LNHNV, YYDKDF (reference sequence). The CDR3 totals 15 residues. The CDR3, as DNA: TGTGCCACCAGCAGAGATGGTACAGAGATTGAAAAACTGTTTTTT. This codes for CATSRDGTEIEKLFF.

This clonotype was counted ten times or more. V gene TRBV5-5 combines with J gene TRBJ2-2; 8 bases are a match to TRBD2. Looked up from germline, CDR1 is SGHKS and CDR2 is YYEKEE (reference sequence). The CDR3 covers 17 residues. J was trimmed by 5 bases and V by 0 bases; bases with no gene match: 9. The CDR3 protein is CASSLATSASLTGELFF. The CDR3 nucleotides are TGTGCCAGCAGCTTGGCGACTAGCGCCTCATTGACCGGGGAGCTGTTTTTT.

This clonotype was observed many times. The chain joins TRBV12-3 or TRBV12-4 to TRBJ2-7, with TRBD2 matching over 8 bases. The ends lost 6 bases at V and 2 bases at J; junction bases unmatched: 6. CDR3 length equals 14 residues. The DNA of the CDR3 is TGTGCCAGCAGCTTGACTAGCGTTCCCTACGAGCAGTACTTC. It yields the protein CASSLTSVPYEQYF.

This clonotype has ten or more counts. This chain joins TRBV28 and TRBJ2-6; D may be TRBD2 (5 bases). The CDR3 runs to 15 residues. V was pared by 2 bases and J by 4 bases, with 9 bases between. Germline assignment: CDR1 MDHEN and CDR2 SYDVKM. The CDR3 DNA is TGTGCCAGCAGTTTACGAGGGCCCGGGGCCAACGTCCTGACTTTC. It is translated as CASSLRGPGANVLTF.

This clonotype showed up many times. The V and J genes are TRBV29-1 and TRBJ2-7; 10 bases agree with TRBD1. V shed 3 bases and J 6 bases; nucleotides not matched to a gene: 5. The CDR3 length is 13 residues. Per germline, CDR1 SQVTM and CDR2 ANQGSEA. CDR3 DNA sequence: TGCAGCGTTGACGGGACAGGGGTGAGCGAGCAGTACTTC. Protein product: CSVDGTGVSEQYF.

This clonotype was recorded at least ten times. The chain links TRBV20-1 to TRBJ1-1; a possible D gene is TRBD1 (5 bases). The germline V gene encodes CDR1 DFQATT and CDR2 SNEGSKA (reference sequence). This CDR3 contains 10 residues. V was pared by 6 bases and J by 10 bases, with 12 bases between. CDR3 residues: CSAPHGGAFF. In nucleotides, the CDR3 is TGCAGTGCCCCCCACGGGGGAGCTTTCTTT.

Many counts were recorded for this clonotype. The J gene is TRBJ2-5, the V gene TRBV9; tentative D call: TRBD2 (6 bases). Germline V lookup: CDR1 SGDLS, CDR2 YYNGEE. V lost 0 bases to trimming and J lost 3 bases, with 6 bases between them. The CDR3 length is 13 residues. CDR3 DNA: TGTGCCAGCAGCGTAGGGGGGGAAGAGACCCAGTACTTC. Its translation is CASSVGGEETQYF.

This clonotype occurred many times. The chain combines TRBV29-1 with TRBJ1-2, with 8 bases lining up with TRBD1. The CDR3 contains 13 residues. V was pared by 4 bases and J by 10 bases, with 11 bases of the junction left unmatched. The germline V gene has CDR1 SQVTM and CDR2 ANQGSEA. The CDR3 DNA follows: TGCAGCGTTGTCAATCGGGACAGGTCTCCCTACACCTTC. As protein: CSVVNRDRSPYTF.

The table lists this clonotype with many counts. The chain employs TRBV9 and TRBJ1-3; D is uncertain. V was trimmed by 4 bases and J by 4 bases, leaving 9 bases between them. The germline CDR1 and CDR2 sequences are SGDLS and YYNGEE. This CDR3 comprises 13 residues. The CDR3 here is CASSPLTGNTIYF. CDR3 coding DNA: TGTGCCAGCAGCCCCCTAACGGGAAACACCATATATTTT.

This clonotype was picked up many times. This sequence joins TRBV4-3 and TRBJ1-1; TRBD1 aligns across 7 bases. Germline trimming cut 4 bases from V and 3 bases from J; bases unmatched to any gene: 8. Per germline, CDR1 LGHNA and CDR2 YSLEER. The CDR3 consists of 15 residues. The CDR3 here is CASSPMEGADTEAFF. CDR3 nucleotide sequence: TGCGCCAGCAGCCCGATGGAGGGGGCTGACACTGAAGCTTTCTTT.

Ten or more counts support this clonotype. In nucleotides, the CDR3 is TGCGCCAGCAGCTTGGAGCCCTGGGATGAGCAGTTCTTC. Translation: CASSLEPWDEQFF. This chain joins TRBV4-3 and TRBJ2-1; no reliable D call. The CDR3 covers 13 residues. From germline, CDR1 is LGHNA and CDR2 YSLEER. The ends were cut back, 5 bases at V and 8 bases at J, with 13 bases in the middle.

The sample holds many counts of this clonotype. CDR3 DNA sequence: TGTGCCAGCAGTAGTGACGCAGGGGGGTCCGTGGGAGCTTTCTTT. It encodes CASSSDAGGSVGAFF. The chain uses TRBV6-5 and TRBJ1-1, with 7 bases that match TRBD1. The CDR3 has 15 residues. Germline trimming cut 5 bases from V and 10 bases from J; bases unmatched to any gene: 16. From germline, CDR1 is MNHEY and CDR2 SVGAGI.

This clonotype was detected a few times. The J gene is TRBJ2-7, the V gene TRBV2; 11 bases match TRBD2. Trimming cost V 8 bases and J 6 bases; bases outside gene matches: 12. From germline, CDR1 is SNHLY and CDR2 FYNNEI. The CDR3 consists of 15 residues. CDR3: CASPEGLAGGTEQYF. Written as DNA, the CDR3 is TGTGCCAGCCCTGAGGGGCTAGCGGGAGGAACCGAGCAGTACTTC.

This clonotype was found many times. V gene TRBV4-2 combines with J gene TRBJ2-2, with D possibly TRBD2 on 5 matching bases. This CDR3 has 15 residues. Trimming stripped 3 bases from V and 5 bases from J, with 13 bases between. Germline CDR1 reads LGHNA; CDR2 reads YNFKEQ. CDR3 DNA: TGTGCCAGCAGCCATGCTAGTACTAGTACCGGGGAGCTGTTTTTT. It yields the protein CASSHASTSTGELFF.

Only a few counts were recorded for this clonotype. V usage is TRBV29-1 and J usage is TRBJ1-2; 7 positions agree with TRBD1. V was pared by 5 bases and J by 1 base, with 7 bases of the junction left unmatched. In germline, CDR1 is SQVTM, CDR2 ANQGSEA. The CDR3 extends over 14 amino acids. The CDR3 sequence is CSVIGGADNYGYTF. The DNA of the CDR3 is TGCAGCGTTATAGGGGGCGCGGATAACTATGGCTACACCTTC.